This T cell receptor beta chain comes out of a study of T-cell memory formation after mild COVID-19. About the study: Across donors, TCR clusters were largely donor specific.

In regard to this clonotype: No antigen is known for it.

The germline gives CDR1 MNHNY, CDR2 SVGAGI (reference sequence). V gave up 5 bases and J gave up 6 bases, with 11 bases separating them. CDR3 size: 13 residues. Sample barcodes and UMIs were carried by the TCR alpha and TCR beta cDNA libraries that 5'RACE generated with constant-segment primers. A single record per CDR3 protein comes from TCRdb applying MiXCR to the 5' RACE reads. The sample shows a few hundred thousand distinct CDR3 sequences, less than 20% of them seen only once. Study results and caveats: Clones that contracted clustered mainly in CM and EM if CD4+ and in EMRA if CD8+. Memory cells collected pre-infection included some clones that later responded, suggesting cross-reactive memory joined.

This receptor was obtained from a man aged 18-30 years who had mild COVID-19 (a few samples of this study predate the infection). Cell type and time point are not known. The sequenced material came from PBMCs or a T cell subset sorted from them (not recorded which). This chain connects TRBV6-6 to TRBJ1-5, with a weak D call TRBD1 (6 bases). CDR3 loop: CASSKGVFQPQHF. DNA of the CDR3: TGTGCCAGCAGTAAGGGGGTGTTTCAGCCCCAGCATTTT.